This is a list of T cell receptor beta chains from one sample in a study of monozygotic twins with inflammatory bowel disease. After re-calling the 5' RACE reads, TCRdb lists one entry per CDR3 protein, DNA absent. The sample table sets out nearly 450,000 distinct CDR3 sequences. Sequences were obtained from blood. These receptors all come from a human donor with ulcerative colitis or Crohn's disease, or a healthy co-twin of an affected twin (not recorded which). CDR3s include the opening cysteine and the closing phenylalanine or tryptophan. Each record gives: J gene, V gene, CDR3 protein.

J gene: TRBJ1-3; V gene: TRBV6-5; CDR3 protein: CASSYGDGSGNTIYF
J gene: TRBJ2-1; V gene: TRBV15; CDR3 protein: CATSRDRQRGGSEQFF
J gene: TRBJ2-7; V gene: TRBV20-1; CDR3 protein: CSATPGTSGSGYEQYF
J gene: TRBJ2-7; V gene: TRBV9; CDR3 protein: CASSVGAGLIGEQYF
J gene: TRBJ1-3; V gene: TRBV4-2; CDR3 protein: CASSQSRGQGGPSSGNTIYF
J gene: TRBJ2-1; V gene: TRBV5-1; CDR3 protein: CASSDRVPDNEQFF
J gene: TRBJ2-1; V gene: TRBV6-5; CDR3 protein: CASSYRAGYNEQFF
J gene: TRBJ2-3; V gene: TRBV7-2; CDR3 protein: CASSPFTDTQYF
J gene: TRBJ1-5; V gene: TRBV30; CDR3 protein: CAWSYKQGNHQPQHF
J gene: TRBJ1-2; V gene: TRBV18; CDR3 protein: CASSKDRGYGYTF
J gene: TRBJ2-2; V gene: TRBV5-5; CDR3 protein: CASSPTVTGELFF
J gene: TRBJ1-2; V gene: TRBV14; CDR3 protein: CASSQDNTPYRDYGYTF
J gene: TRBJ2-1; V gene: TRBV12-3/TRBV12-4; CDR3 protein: CASRAGAYEQFF
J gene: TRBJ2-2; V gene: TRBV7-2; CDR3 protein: CASSLPLATGELFF
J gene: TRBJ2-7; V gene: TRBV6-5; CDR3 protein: CASSYSRQFYEQYF
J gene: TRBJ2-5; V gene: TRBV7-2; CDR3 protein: CASSLVAAGVSETQYF
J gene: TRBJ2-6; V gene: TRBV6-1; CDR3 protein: CASTSGGTGANVLTF
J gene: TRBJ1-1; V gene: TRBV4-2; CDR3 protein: CASSQTMGREAFF
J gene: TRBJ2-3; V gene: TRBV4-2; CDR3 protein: CASSPRLLTDTQYF
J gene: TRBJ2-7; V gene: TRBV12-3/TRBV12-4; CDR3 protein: CASRRDGSYEQYF
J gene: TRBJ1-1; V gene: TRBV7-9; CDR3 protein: CASIEGLNTEAFF